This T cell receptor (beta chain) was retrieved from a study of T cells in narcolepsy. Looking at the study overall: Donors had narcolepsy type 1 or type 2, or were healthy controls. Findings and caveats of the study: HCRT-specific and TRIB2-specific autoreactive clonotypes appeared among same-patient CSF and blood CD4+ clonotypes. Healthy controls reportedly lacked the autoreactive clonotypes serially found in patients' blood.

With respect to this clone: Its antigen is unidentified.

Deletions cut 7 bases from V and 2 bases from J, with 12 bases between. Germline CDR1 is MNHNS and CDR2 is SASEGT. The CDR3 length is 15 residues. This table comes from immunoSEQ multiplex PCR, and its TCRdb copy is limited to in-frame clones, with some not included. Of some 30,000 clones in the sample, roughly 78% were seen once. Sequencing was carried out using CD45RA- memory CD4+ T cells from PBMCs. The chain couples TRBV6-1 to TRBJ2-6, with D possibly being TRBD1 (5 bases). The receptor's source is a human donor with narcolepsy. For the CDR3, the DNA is TGTGCCAGCACTCTTACAGGTCCTGGGGCCAACGTCCTGACTTTC. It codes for CASTLTGPGANVLTF.